This TCR beta chain originates from a study of response to subunit inactivated influenza vaccine. Study-wide results and limits: A suggestion made by the authors is that each seasonal influenza vaccination recruits few new T cells.

TCRdb processed the RT-PCR reads anew with MiXCR; each CDR3 protein has one entry. The table shows about 530,000 distinct CDR3 sequences, with roughly 13% occurring only once. This clonotype was seen only a few times. Its antigen is not known. This CDR3 contains 14 residues. V was trimmed by 6 bases and J by 6 bases, leaving 15 bases between them. Germline assignment: CDR1 SNHLY and CDR2 FYNNEI. This chain joins TRBV2 and TRBJ2-1; a possible D gene is TRBD2 (6 bases). This receptor was obtained from a man in his forties or fifties who received an inactivated influenza vaccine. Sample: PBMCs from blood, taken roughly 6 weeks after vaccination. Written as DNA, the CDR3 is TGTGCCAGCAGCACGGGAGTGGAGGTCAATGAGCAGTTCTTC. Residues: CASSTGVEVNEQFF.